Here is one T cell receptor (beta chain) with its context. The antigen is unknown. Each donor's blood draw was 7.5 to 10 milliliters of peripheral blood. The data derive from a study of blood T cells in healthy people across ages. Primers used in a second PCR of roughly 7 to 12 cycles were a sample-barcoded 5' primer and a J-beta primer mix. Each sample yielded at least 2.5 million CDR3-containing paired-end reads. MiXCR, applied by TCRdb to the 5' RACE reads, yields one record per CDR3 protein. The repertoire holds roughly 1.6 million distinct CDR3 sequences, with 34% as singletons. Notes on the study in general: Researchers report that TCR beta diversity correlated strongly with naive T cell percentage. Aged donors had fewer naive CD4+ cells and lower diversity than long-lived donors.

The CDR3 has 17 amino acids. The germline gives CDR1 SEHNR, CDR2 FQNEAQ (reference sequence). V was shortened by 1 base and J by 4 bases, with 19 bases between the two germline ends. This chain connects TRBV7-9 to TRBJ1-2; the D gene is possibly TRBD1 (6 bases). The clonotype comes from a woman aged 30 to 39 in good health. The sample consisted of blood. CDR3: CASSLEPPYREGYGYTF. The CDR3 coding sequence is TGTGCCAGCAGCTTAGAACCACCGTACAGGGAAGGCTATGGCTACACCTTC.